This passage covers 13 T cell receptor beta chains from one sample sequenced in a study of blood T cell repertoires in COVID-19. Generated by immunoSEQ multiplex PCR, the TCRdb table keeps only in-frame clones and is missing some. The data contain approximately 300,000 clones, 75% to 90% of them singletons. Sequencing was done on a sample of PBMCs or T cells enriched from blood (not recorded which). The source of these receptors is a man between 60 and 75 years old who had recovered from COVID-19.

CDR3 sequence (DNA): TGTGCCAGCAGCTTGTATCCGGGGTGGGATGAGCAGTTCTTC. It specifies CASSLYPGWDEQFF. V and J are TRBV5-6 and TRBJ2-1; weak D call: TRBD2 (5 bases). V lost 1 base, J lost 8 bases, and 13 bases lay in between. Germline lookup yields CDR1 SGHDT and CDR2 YYEEEE. The CDR3 totals 14 residues.

Worth noting for this clone: This same CDR3 is encoded by further DNA sequences in the sample. The chain recombines TRBV11-3 with TRBJ2-1; 9 bases align to TRBD1. CDR3 size: 15 residues. The germline V gene encodes CDR1 SGHNT and CDR2 YENEEA. The V and J ends lost 3 bases and 3 bases, in that order; junction bases with no gene match: 3. The CDR3 nucleotides are TGTGCCAGCAGCTTGGGACAGGGAAGCTACAATGAGCAGTTCTTC. This sequence encodes CASSLGQGSYNEQFF. Full variable domain (missing parts from reference TRBV11-3 and TRBJ2-1): EAGVVQSPRYKIIEKKQPVAFWCNPISGHNTLYWYLQNLGQGPELLIRYENEEAVDDSQLPKDRFSAERLKGVDSTLKIQPAELGDSAVYLCASSLGQGSYNEQFFGPGTRLTVL.

The chain combines TRBV3-1 (or the pseudogene TRBV3-2) with TRBJ1-3; tentatively, D is TRBD1 (6 bases). Trimming took off 5 bases at V and 0 bases at J, with 14 bases between the two ends. Germline CDR1 and CDR2: LGHDT and YNNKEL (reference sequence). The CDR3 runs to 16 residues. The CDR3: CASSAWDTLSGNTIYF. The DNA for the CDR3 is TGTGCCAGCAGCGCCTGGGACACCCTCTCTGGAAACACCATATATTTT.

A single count supports this clone. The genes are TRBV4-3 and TRBJ1-1, with D hard to call. CDR3 length: 16 amino acids. Trimming stripped 1 base from V and 1 base from J, with 13 bases between. The germline V gene encodes CDR1 LGHNA and CDR2 YSLEER. CDR3 amino acids: CASSQGRGVANTEAFF. CDR3 sequence (DNA): TGCGCCAGCAGCCAAGGACGCGGAGTGGCGAACACTGAAGCTTTCTTT.

V is TRBV27 and J is TRBJ2-1, with 7 bases identical to TRBD2. J was trimmed by 6 bases and V by 5 bases; bases with no gene match: 13. This CDR3 is built from 16 residues. CDR1 and CDR2 (germline): MNHEY, SMNVEV (reference sequence). The CDR3 nucleotides are TGTGCCAGCAGTCAGTTCCGGACACCGGGGGGCAATGAGCAGTTCTTC. Encoded protein: CASSQFRTPGGNEQFF.

V and J are TRBV19 and TRBJ2-5; no clear D. CDR1 is LNHDA and CDR2 is SQIVND in the germline V gene (reference sequence). The V end was cut by 1 base, the J end by 2 bases, with 14 bases between. The CDR3 is 16 amino acids. The CDR3 is CASSIALRPSQETQYF. Here the CDR3 DNA reads TGTGCCAGTAGTATAGCGCTCCGACCTAGTCAAGAGACCCAGTACTTC.

V is TRBV5-1 and J is TRBJ1-3; 9 nucleotides agree with TRBD1. The V segment lost 0 bases and the J segment 0 bases; nucleotides outside the gene matches: 16. This CDR3 comprises 21 residues. Per the germline V gene, CDR1 is SGHRS and CDR2 is YFSETQ. As DNA, the CDR3 is TGCGCCAGCAGCTTGGCCGGGACAGGGATCCATAAACACCACTCTGGAAACACCATATATTTT. It encodes CASSLAGTGIHKHHSGNTIYF.

This rearrangement joins TRBV15 to TRBJ2-1; the D gene is possibly TRBD2 (5 bases). Trimming removed 0 bases at V and 10 bases at J, with 7 bases between. Germline values: CDR1 LNHNV, CDR2 YYDKDF (reference sequence). The CDR3 extends over 12 amino acids. CDR3 loop: CATSRDSGEQFF. The CDR3 DNA follows: TGTGCCACCAGCAGAGACAGCGGCGAGCAGTTCTTC.

This clone turned up a few times. Here the CDR3 reads CASGILDRKSSYEQYF. Here the CDR3 DNA reads TGTGCTAGTGGTATCTTGGACAGAAAATCATCCTACGAGCAGTACTTC. This sequence joins TRBV12-5 and TRBJ2-7, with D possibly matching TRBD1 (6 bases). Deletions cut 5 bases from V and 1 base from J, with 18 bases between. The V gene's germline CDR1 is LGHNT and CDR2 FRNRAP. CDR3 length equals 16 residues. Full variable domain (missing parts from reference TRBV12-5 and TRBJ2-7): DARVTQTPRHKVTEMGQEVTMRCQPILGHNTVFWYRQTMMQGLELLAYFRNRAPLDDSGMPKDRFSAEMPDATLATLKIQPSEPRDSAVYFCASGILDRKSSYEQYFGPGTRLTVT.

This clone was observed a few times. The genes are TRBV6-5 and TRBJ2-3; 7 bases are shared with TRBD2. Losses at the gene ends were 6 bases for V and 4 bases for J; bases not matched to a gene: 7. The CDR3 contains 14 residues. Germline CDR1 reads MNHEY; CDR2 reads SVGAGI. The CDR3, as DNA: TGTGCCAGCAGATTGCGGGAGTTTTCAGATACGCAGTATTTT. Protein sequence: CASRLREFSDTQYF.

The V gene is TRBV28, the J gene TRBJ2-3, with 11 bases lining up with TRBD2. The J segment lost 4 bases and the V segment lost 4 bases, leaving 4 bases of the junction unmatched. The CDR3 runs 15 residues. Germline values: CDR1 MDHEN, CDR2 SYDVKM. CDR3 nucleotide sequence: TGTGCCAGCAGTTATAGCGGGAGGGCCTCAGATACGCAGTATTTT. As protein: CASSYSGRASDTQYF.

As concerns this clone: The same CDR3 can be traced to other DNA sequences in this sample. V is TRBV3-1 (or the pseudogene TRBV3-2) and J is TRBJ2-5; 7 bases match TRBD1. J gave up 2 bases and V 4 bases, and 1 base lay outside the gene matches. The germline V gene has CDR1 LGHDT and CDR2 YNNKEL (reference sequence). This CDR3 is built from 13 residues. In DNA form, the CDR3 reads TGTGCCAGCAGCCGACAGGGACAAGAGACCCAGTACTTC. This translates into CASSRQGQETQYF.

V is TRBV28 and J is TRBJ1-2; TRBD1 agrees at 7 bases. From germline, CDR1 is MDHEN and CDR2 SYDVKM. J gave up 4 bases and V 6 bases, and 5 bases lay outside the gene matches. The CDR3 covers 13 residues. This chain's CDR3 is CASRIQGIYGYTF. The CDR3 DNA is TGTGCCAGCAGGATACAGGGGATCTATGGCTACACCTTC.